Presented here are 27 T cell receptor beta chains from one specimen sequenced in a study of shared clonotypes between healthy human individuals. Using immunoSEQ multiplex PCR, the repertoire was profiled, and TCRdb retains in-frame clones only, with some absent. Here the sample spans around 83,000 clones, 60% to 70% being singletons. What was sequenced was memory CD8+ T cells sorted from blood. Sample subset: CD45RO+ cells pooled with CCR7-negative TemRA cells. All receptors come from a man aged 25-45 years in good health.

The chain employs TRBV15 and TRBJ2-6; D remains ambiguous. V was cut by 2 bases and J by 0 bases, with 5 bases left in between. This CDR3 is 15 amino acids long. The germline V gene encodes CDR1 LNHNV and CDR2 YYDKDF (reference sequence). CDR3 protein: CATSRRDSGANVLTF. DNA of the CDR3: TGTGCCACCAGCAGAAGGGACTCTGGGGCCAACGTCCTGACTTTC. The full variable domain, with the rest looked up from reference TRBV15 and TRBJ2-6, is DAMVIQNPRYQVTQFGKPVTLSCSQTLNHNVMYWYQQKSSQAPKLLFHYYDKDFNNEADTPDNFQSRRPNTSFCFLDIRSPGLGDTAMYLCATSRRDSGANVLTFGAGSRLTVL.

The chain employs TRBV6-5 and TRBJ2-2, with 8 nucleotides matching TRBD2. The CDR3 loop spans 15 amino acids. Germline CDR1 and CDR2: MNHEY and SVGAGI. Unmatched junction bases numbered 10, after V lost 7 bases and J lost 6 bases. CDR3 protein: CASTHGREVSGELFF. For the CDR3, the DNA is TGTGCCAGCACCCATGGGCGGGAGGTTTCCGGGGAGCTGTTTTTT.

This clone was seen ten or more times. The chain carries TRBV19 and TRBJ2-2, with a tentative D call TRBD1 (6 bases). The ends were cut back, 3 bases at V and 6 bases at J, with 8 bases in the middle. The germline gives CDR1 LNHDA, CDR2 SQIVND (reference sequence). The CDR3 extends over 13 amino acids. DNA for the CDR3: TGTGCCAGTAGTATGTCAGGGGCCGGGGAGCTGTTTTTT. Translating it yields CASSMSGAGELFF.

The gene calls are TRBV19 and TRBJ2-1; D is perhaps TRBD2 (6 bases). CDR1 is LNHDA and CDR2 is SQIVND in the germline V gene (reference sequence). The CDR3 contains 15 residues. V was pared by 3 bases and J by 0 bases, with 9 bases between. This CDR3 reads CASSISGGSYNEQFF. The CDR3 DNA reads TGTGCCAGTAGTATCTCCGGGGGCTCCTACAATGAGCAGTTCTTC.

The chain is built from TRBV7-2 and TRBJ2-7; 8 bases map to TRBD2. The CDR3 spans 14 residues. V lost 3 bases and J lost 6; bases outside the gene matches: 7. Per the germline V gene, CDR1 is SGHTA and CDR2 is FQGNSA. CDR3 DNA sequence: TGTGCCAGCAGCTTTGGCGGGGGGTGGGTCGAGCAGTACTTC. Protein: CASSFGGGWVEQYF.

The chain uses TRBV7-8 and TRBJ1-1; D remains ambiguous. This CDR3 is 13 amino acids long. CDR1 and CDR2 (germline): SGHVS, FQNEAQ. Trimming removed 3 bases from V and 7 bases from J, with 12 bases in between. The CDR3 sequence: CASSFGRADEAFF. DNA of the CDR3: TGTGCCAGCAGCTTCGGTCGGGCGGATGAAGCTTTCTTT.

This chain links TRBV6-5 with TRBJ2-7; TRBD2 agrees at 11 bases. Germline assignment: CDR1 MNHEY and CDR2 SVGAGI. The V segment lost 5 bases and the J segment 4 bases; nucleotides outside the gene matches: 1. The CDR3 loop spans 13 amino acids. CDR3 sequence reads: CASSGLAGYEQYF. The CDR3 DNA is TGTGCCAGCAGTGGACTAGCGGGTTACGAGCAGTACTTC.

J is TRBJ2-2 and V is TRBV12-5; possible D gene TRBD2, 5 bases. The germline V gene has CDR1 LGHNT and CDR2 FRNRAP. The V end was cut by 5 bases, the J end by 1 base, with 8 bases between. CDR3 size: 14 residues. The chain's CDR3 is CASGAGLNTGELFF. CDR3 nucleotides: TGTGCTAGTGGTGCCGGACTGAACACCGGGGAGCTGTTTTTT.

This clone was observed a single time. This sequence joins TRBV29-1 and TRBJ2-1, with D unresolved. The germline V gene encodes CDR1 SQVTM and CDR2 ANQGSEA. V lost 4 bases and J lost 3, with 13 bases in between. The CDR3 is 14 residues long. For the CDR3, the DNA is TGCAGCGTTGCGCGAATGGGAAACTACAATGAGCAGTTCTTC. Residues: CSVARMGNYNEQFF.

V is TRBV6-6 and J is TRBJ2-7; either TRBD1 or TRBD2 may fit D (6 bases each). The CDR3 spans 12 residues. The ends were cut back, 8 bases at V and 4 bases at J, with 12 bases in the middle. Germline values: CDR1 MNHNY, CDR2 SVGAGI (reference sequence). CDR3 amino acids: CASGTGRYEQYF. Written as DNA, the CDR3 is TGTGCCAGCGGAACAGGGAGGTACGAGCAGTACTTC.

This clone was seen only a few times. The chain is built from TRBV6-6 and TRBJ2-7, with D hard to call. V shed 7 bases and J shed 4 bases, with 11 bases lying between them. CDR1 and CDR2 (germline): MNHNY, SVGAGI (reference sequence). The CDR3 is made up of 12 amino acids. The DNA for the CDR3 is TGTGCCAGCAAGGGAACTGGGTACGAGCAGTACTTC. It encodes CASKGTGYEQYF.

The chain has TRBV6-1 and TRBJ2-5; D gene unclear. The germline V and J ends were trimmed by 1 base and 1 base, with 13 bases remaining between them. CDR3 size: 16 residues. Germline-derived CDR1 and CDR2 are MNHNS and SASEGT. CDR3 coding DNA: TGTGCCAGCAGTGAAGGGTTCAGGAGCTCCCAAGAGACCCAGTACTTC. This sequence encodes CASSEGFRSSQETQYF.

J is TRBJ2-7 and V is TRBV4-1, with TRBD1 as a possible D gene (5 bases). Germline V gene data show CDR1 as MGHRA and CDR2 as YSYEKL. Trimming shortened V by 6 bases and J by 0 bases, and 21 bases separated the two germline ends. There are 17 residues in the CDR3. Here the CDR3 DNA reads TGCGCCAGCAGTCCCCTGGGCCAGGGCAGGACCTCCTACGAGCAGTACTTC. Protein sequence: CASSPLGQGRTSYEQYF.

V and J are TRBV9 and TRBJ2-1, with 11 bases matching TRBD2. The CDR3 has 15 amino acids. J was trimmed by 7 bases and V by 4 bases; bases with no gene match: 7. In germline, CDR1 is SGDLS, CDR2 YYNGEE. CDR3 amino acids: CASSRIAGGWNEQFF. The CDR3 coding sequence is TGTGCCAGCAGCAGAATAGCGGGAGGGTGGAATGAGCAGTTCTTC.

CDR3 amino acids: CSAQGGQGIDEQFF. The CDR3 DNA sequence: TGCAGCGCCCAAGGAGGACAGGGAATTGATGAGCAGTTCTTC. The rearrangement uses TRBV29-1 and TRBJ2-1, with 8 nucleotides matching TRBD1. There are 14 residues in the CDR3. Germline V gene data show CDR1 as SQVTM and CDR2 as ANQGSEA. Trimming cost V 7 bases and J 8 bases; bases outside gene matches: 13.

The gene calls are TRBV6-1 and TRBJ2-7; D may be TRBD1 or TRBD2 (5 bases each). CDR3 length: 16 amino acids. Deletions cut 1 base from V and 1 base from J, with 14 bases between. CDR1 and CDR2 from the germline V gene are MNHNS and SASEGT. CDR3 DNA sequence: TGTGCCAGCAGTGAAGGTTTCGGGACGGCTTCCTACGAGCAGTACTTC. As protein: CASSEGFGTASYEQYF.

V and J are TRBV5-4 and TRBJ2-3; D might be TRBD1 (5 bases). This CDR3 is built from 13 residues. The V end was cut by 0 bases, the J end by 7 bases, with 9 bases between. Germline V gives CDR1 SGHNT, CDR2 YYREEE (reference sequence). CDR3 residues: CASSLADSHTQYF. The CDR3 DNA is TGTGCCAGCAGCTTGGCCGACAGTCATACGCAGTATTTT.

The chain combines TRBV28 with TRBJ1-2, with D possibly matching TRBD1 (6 bases). Per germline, CDR1 MDHEN and CDR2 SYDVKM. The CDR3 is 11 residues long. V was cut by 7 bases and J by 3 bases, with 6 bases left in between. Written as DNA, the CDR3 is TGTGCCAGCAACAGGGACTATGGCTACACCTTC. Translating it yields CASNRDYGYTF.

The genes are TRBV6-6 and TRBJ2-1; tentative D call: TRBD2 (6 bases). The germline V gene encodes CDR1 MNHNY and CDR2 SVGAGI (reference sequence). V was clipped by 10 bases and J by 5 bases, with 12 bases between them. The CDR3 consists of 12 residues. The CDR3 coding sequence is TGTGCCACCGGGGAGGCCCACAATGAGCAGTTCTTC. It encodes CATGEAHNEQFF.

The genes are TRBV10-2 and TRBJ1-2, with TRBD1 as a possible D gene (5 bases). The CDR3 sequence is 14 residues long. CDR1 is WSHSY and CDR2 is SAAADI in the germline V gene. Trimming removed 7 bases at V and 5 bases at J, with 17 bases between. CDR3 amino acids: CASKGIDRLYGYTF. The CDR3 DNA follows: TGCGCCAGCAAAGGGATAGACAGACTGTATGGCTACACCTTC.

This clone was seen ten or more times. V gene TRBV25-1 combines with J gene TRBJ1-5; 7 bases line up with TRBD1. Germline lookup yields CDR1 MGHDK and CDR2 SYGVNS. The CDR3 length is 16 residues. V lost 1 base and J lost 4; bases outside the gene matches: 7. The CDR3, as DNA: TGTGCCAGCAGTGAATGGGGACAGCCCTTAAATCAGCCCCAGCATTTT. Translating gives CASSEWGQPLNQPQHF.

The chain carries TRBV6-1 and TRBJ1-5; D is undetermined. Germline V gives CDR1 MNHNS, CDR2 SASEGT. V was trimmed by 5 bases and J by 2 bases, leaving 13 bases between them. CDR3 length equals 15 residues. The CDR3 DNA reads as TGTGCCAGCAGTCTAAGATCAAGGGGCAATCAGCCCCAGCATTTT. Translated: CASSLRSRGNQPQHF.

This clone was seen more than once but under ten times. The chain links TRBV28 to TRBJ2-7; D gene uncertain. The germline CDR1 and CDR2 sequences are MDHEN and SYDVKM. The CDR3 extends over 18 amino acids. The ends were cut back, 1 base at V and 0 bases at J, with 19 bases in the middle. The CDR3 DNA reads as TGTGCCAGCAGTTTATTCATGACCGGAGAAACTTTCTCCTACGAGCAGTACTTC. This sequence encodes CASSLFMTGETFSYEQYF.

V is TRBV6-9 and J is TRBJ2-7; TRBD1 is a possible D gene (5 bases). Trimming pared 5 bases from V and 2 bases from J, leaving 10 bases between. From germline, CDR1 is MNHGY and CDR2 SVAAGI. CDR3 length: 13 amino acids. CDR3 coding DNA: TGTGCCAGCAGTATCGTAGGGGCCTACGAGCAGTACTTC. Its protein is CASSIVGAYEQYF.

The chain joins TRBV18 to TRBJ2-5; TRBD2 matches at 7 bases. V shed 2 bases and J 3 bases; nucleotides not matched to a gene: 9. The V gene's germline CDR1 is KGHSH and CDR2 LQKENI. This CDR3 spans 16 amino acids. The CDR3 DNA reads TGTGCCAGCTCACCAGGGGCTAGCGGAGGGAAAGAGACCCAGTACTTC. Its translation is CASSPGASGGKETQYF.

V gene TRBV28 combines with J gene TRBJ1-2, with TRBD1 matching 7 bases. In germline, CDR1 is MDHEN, CDR2 SYDVKM. V shed 4 bases, J shed 4 bases, and the junction held 3 bases outside the gene matches. The CDR3 runs to 13 residues. The CDR3 bases are TGTGCCAGCAGTTACAGGGGAGGCTATGGCTACACCTTC. Translated, it gives CASSYRGGYGYTF.

The chain employs TRBV29-1 and TRBJ2-1; TRBD1 agrees at 9 bases. The germline gives CDR1 SQVTM, CDR2 ANQGSEA. CDR3 length: 13 residues. V was pared by 7 bases and J by 1 base, with 2 bases of the junction left unmatched. DNA of the CDR3: TGCAGCGCCGGACAGGGGTCCTACAATGAGCAGTTCTTC. Translating it yields CSAGQGSYNEQFF.